The 29 T cell receptor beta chains listed next were all sequenced from one sample in a study of control samples from healthy donors and cancer patients. Data came from immunoSEQ multiplex PCR; TCRdb stores just in-frame clones and leaves some out. Of about 160,000 clones listed, around 96% are singletons. Material for sequencing was blood. The receptor set was obtained from a woman between 40 and 55 years old in good health.

The V call is TRBV7-9, the J call TRBJ1-2, with D tentatively TRBD1 (5 bases). CDR1 SEHNR and CDR2 FQNEAQ come from the germline V gene (reference sequence). This CDR3 contains 12 residues. Trimming took off 7 bases at V and 3 bases at J, with 9 bases between the two ends. The CDR3 region is CASTRGDYGYTF. Written as DNA, the CDR3 is TGTGCCAGCACTCGGGGGGACTATGGCTACACCTTC.

V gene TRBV14 combines with J gene TRBJ1-2; 7 nucleotides line up with TRBD1. The CDR3 is 16 residues long. In germline, CDR1 is SGHDN, CDR2 FVKESK. Trimming took 1 base from V and 2 from J; bases not matched to a gene: 7. The CDR3 region is CASSQVLETGNYGYTF. The CDR3 coding sequence is TGTGCCAGCAGCCAAGTATTAGAGACAGGGAACTATGGCTACACCTTC.

This sequence joins TRBV7-9 and TRBJ2-5, with 11 bases that match TRBD1. After removal of 7 bases from V and 4 bases from J, the junction contained 5 bases not matched to a gene. The CDR3 is 14 residues long. Germline V gene data show CDR1 as SEHNR and CDR2 as FQNEAQ (reference sequence). As DNA, the CDR3 is TGTGCCAGCAAAAGGACAGGGGGCGGAGAGACCCAGTACTTC. Translation gives CASKRTGGGETQYF.

CDR3 loop: CASSSGRGREQYF. As DNA, the CDR3 is TGTGCCAGCAGTTCCGGGCGCGGGCGCGAGCAGTACTTC. V usage is TRBV6-5 and J usage is TRBJ2-7, with D maybe TRBD2 (5 bases). The CDR3 length is 13 residues. Trimming took 4 bases from V and 6 from J, leaving 13 bases between them. Germline V gene lookup returns CDR1 MNHEY and CDR2 SVGAGI.

This chain links TRBV2 with TRBJ1-6; D is possibly TRBD1 (5 bases). CDR1 and CDR2 (germline): SNHLY, FYNNEI. Deletions cut 3 bases from V and 3 bases from J, with 6 bases between. The CDR3 contains 14 residues. The CDR3 reads CASSDQGYNSPLHF. CDR3 coding DNA: TGTGCCAGCAGTGATCAGGGCTATAATTCACCCCTCCACTTT.

V usage is TRBV18 and J usage is TRBJ2-6; 7 bases are a match to TRBD1. The germline V gene has CDR1 KGHSH and CDR2 LQKENI. The junction had 5 bases not matched to a gene; V was cut back by 6 bases and J by 0 bases. The CDR3 sequence is 16 residues long. Written as DNA, the CDR3 is TGTGCCAGCTCTGGGGACAGTACCTCTGGGGCCAACGTCCTGACTTTC. Translation: CASSGDSTSGANVLTF. Full variable domain (remainder filled in from reference TRBV18 and TRBJ2-6): NAGVMQNPRHLVRRRGQEARLRCSPMKGHSHVYWYRQLPEEGLKFMVYLQKENIIDESGMPKERFSAEFPKEGPSILRIQQVVRGDSAAYFCASSGDSTSGANVLTFGAGSRLTVL.

V is TRBV5-4 and J is TRBJ1-4; TRBD1 aligns across 9 bases. Looked up from germline, CDR1 is SGHNT and CDR2 is YYREEE (reference sequence). V was pared by 0 bases and J by 7 bases, with 1 base of the junction left unmatched. The CDR3 is 14 residues long. Here the CDR3 DNA reads TGTGCCAGCAGCTTGGACAGGGGGCGTGAAAAACTGTTTTTT. Translation gives CASSLDRGREKLFF.

CDR3 in DNA: TGTGCCAGCAGTTACCCCTGGGGGCGCGGTAACACTGAAGCTTTCTTT. It encodes CASSYPWGRGNTEAFF. V is TRBV6-2 or TRBV6-3 and J is TRBJ1-1; D may be TRBD1 (6 bases). The CDR3 contains 16 residues. Germline V gene sequence: CDR1 MNHEY, CDR2 SVGEGT. V lost 2 bases and J lost 2, with 15 bases in between.

The J gene is TRBJ1-6, the V gene TRBV25-1; TRBD1 aligns across 8 bases. The germline V gene encodes CDR1 MGHDK and CDR2 SYGVNS. The trim removed 4 bases at V and 0 bases at J, leaving 5 bases unmatched. The CDR3 is 17 residues long. The CDR3 DNA reads TGTGCCAGCAGTGGACAGGGGTTTGGCTCCTATAATTCACCCCTCCACTTT. Amino acid sequence: CASSGQGFGSYNSPLHF.

The chain links TRBV3-1 (or the pseudogene TRBV3-2) to TRBJ2-3; possible D gene TRBD2, 5 bases. Trimming removed 3 bases from V and 1 base from J, with 11 bases in between. CDR3 size: 15 residues. In germline, CDR1 is LGHDT, CDR2 YNNKEL (reference sequence). The CDR3 spells CASSQWESGTDTQYF. The CDR3, as DNA: TGTGCCAGCAGCCAGTGGGAGAGTGGCACAGATACGCAGTATTTT.

The chain couples TRBV3-1 (or the pseudogene TRBV3-2) to TRBJ1-5; 8 bases match TRBD1. In germline, CDR1 is LGHDT, CDR2 YNNKEL (reference sequence). The CDR3 length is 19 residues. The J segment lost 1 base and the V segment lost 3 bases, leaving 14 bases of the junction unmatched. CDR3 residues: CASSHSGGRGPASNQPQHF. CDR3 bases: TGTGCCAGCAGCCACTCCGGGGGCAGGGGGCCTGCGAGCAATCAGCCCCAGCATTTT.

The chain is built from TRBV14 and TRBJ1-1; D gene ambiguous. Germline CDR1 and CDR2: SGHDN and FVKESK. CDR3 length: 13 amino acids. V lost 4 bases and J lost 9, with 15 bases in between. CDR3 DNA: TGTGCCAGCAGCCTTCCTGGGAGTCACAAAGCTTTCTTT. Translated: CASSLPGSHKAFF. The full variable domain, completed using reference TRBV14 and TRBJ1-1, is EAGVTQFPSHSVIEKGQTVTLRCDPISGHDNLYWYRRVMGKEIKFLLHFVKESKQDESGMPNNRFLAERTGGTYSTLKVQPAELEDSGVYFCASSLPGSHKAFFGQGTRLTVV.

The V gene is TRBV4-2, the J gene TRBJ2-3, with D possibly matching TRBD1 (6 bases). V lost 0 bases, J lost 5 bases, and 12 bases lay in between. The CDR3 has 15 residues. The germline V gene encodes CDR1 LGHNA and CDR2 YNFKEQ. The CDR3 protein is CASSQDRETGDTQYF. CDR3 nucleotides: TGTGCCAGCAGCCAAGATAGGGAGACAGGAGATACGCAGTATTTT.

The chain recombines TRBV11-2 with TRBJ2-1; D is possibly TRBD2 (6 bases). CDR1 and CDR2 (germline): SGHAT, FQNNGV. This CDR3 contains 16 residues. V shed 5 bases and J shed 0 bases, with 14 bases lying between them. CDR3 protein: CASSRVGTGSYNEQFF. DNA for the CDR3: TGTGCCAGCAGCCGCGTCGGGACTGGCTCCTACAATGAGCAGTTCTTC.

The chain is built from TRBV7-9 and TRBJ2-3; TRBD1 aligns across 9 bases. The CDR3 runs 15 residues. J lost 1 base, V lost 5 bases, and 4 bases had no gene match. Germline-derived CDR1 and CDR2 are SEHNR and FQNEAQ (reference sequence). The CDR3 DNA sequence: TGTGCCAGCAGCAGATGGGACAGGGGCACAGATACGCAGTATTTT. This gives the protein CASSRWDRGTDTQYF.

The J gene is TRBJ1-1, the V gene TRBV6-2 or TRBV6-3, with no clear D. CDR1 is MNHEY and CDR2 is SVGEGT in the germline V gene. The CDR3 has 15 residues. Trimming took off 0 bases at V and 5 bases at J, with 13 bases between the two ends. The CDR3 spells CASSYSIPGRTEAFF. The CDR3 nucleotides are TGTGCCAGCAGTTACTCGATCCCCGGGCGTACTGAAGCTTTCTTT.

The chain links TRBV29-1 to TRBJ1-5; TRBD1 matches 7 bases. The CDR3 is 13 residues long. With 6 bases clipped from V and 6 bases from J, the junction kept 8 bases outside the gene matches. CDR1 and CDR2 from the germline V gene are SQVTM and ANQGSEA. This CDR3 reads CSVETGDGQPQHF. CDR3 DNA sequence: TGCAGCGTGGAAACAGGGGATGGTCAGCCCCAGCATTTT.

The chain combines TRBV2 with TRBJ1-5; D is unclear. V shed 7 bases and J shed 11 bases, with 21 bases lying between them. Germline V CDR1 and CDR2: SNHLY, FYNNEI. The CDR3 is made up of 14 amino acids. The CDR3 DNA is TGTGCCAGCACACCGGGATTACAGTCGGCTTCCCAGCATTTT. It translates to CASTPGLQSASQHF.

The chain employs TRBV6-5 and TRBJ1-2, with 9 bases identical to TRBD1. V dropped 6 bases and J dropped 7; count of bases not matched to a gene: 6. This CDR3 is 13 amino acids long. In germline, CDR1 is MNHEY, CDR2 SVGAGI. The CDR3 is CASRGQGFRGYTF. The CDR3, as DNA: TGTGCCAGCAGGGGACAGGGTTTCCGTGGCTACACCTTC.

The V call is TRBV6-5, the J call TRBJ2-7, with 13 bases matching TRBD2. V trimming: 5 bases; J trimming: 5 bases; junction bases outside the gene matches: 6. CDR1 is MNHEY, CDR2 SVGAGI, per germline. This CDR3 has 15 amino acids. The CDR3 protein is CASSPGLAGADEQYF. The CDR3 coding sequence is TGTGCCAGCAGTCCCGGACTAGCGGGAGCGGACGAGCAGTACTTC.

Comment on this clone: The junction departs from germline at one end; a sequencing error may be responsible. The CDR3, as DNA: TGTGCCAGCAGTTTAGGTGGGGGCCCGGACACTGAAGCTTTCTTT. Translation gives CASSLGGGPDTEAFF. The gene calls are TRBV7-9 and TRBJ1-1; D perhaps matches TRBD1 (6 bases). Germline CDR1 and CDR2: SEHNR and FQNEAQ (reference sequence). This CDR3 has 15 amino acids.

This chain uses TRBV2 with TRBJ1-5; D call uncertain. Germline V CDR1 and CDR2: SNHLY, FYNNEI. Trimming removed 5 bases from V and 5 bases from J, with 19 bases in between. The CDR3 spans 16 residues. The CDR3 bases are TGTGCCAGCAGTCTGAGATGGGGAAGGATTGATCAGCCCCAGCATTTT. Residues: CASSLRWGRIDQPQHF. The entire variable domain, with the rest obtained from reference TRBV2 and TRBJ1-5, is as follows: EPEVTQTPSHQVTQMGQEVILRCVPISNHLYFYWYRQILGQKVEFLVSFYNNEISEKSEIFDDQFSVERPDGSNFTLKIRSTKLEDSAMYFCASSLRWGRIDQPQHFGDGTRLSIL.

Points on this clone: At one end, the junction sequence differs from germline, possibly due to a read error. This chain connects TRBV7-7 to TRBJ1-1; D is unresolved. Germline-derived CDR1 and CDR2 are SSHAT and FNYEAQ (reference sequence). The CDR3 runs to 13 residues. CDR3: CASSLSLNTEAFF. The CDR3 region has the DNA TGTGCTAGCAGCTTAAGTCTGAACACTGAAGCTTTCTTT. The full variable domain, its missing parts supplied by reference TRBV7-7 and TRBJ1-1, is GAGVSQSPRYKVTKRGQDVTLRCDPISSHATLYWYQQALGQGPEFLTYFNYEAQPDKSGLPSDRFSAERPEGSISTLTIQRTEQRDSAMYRCASSLSLNTEAFFGQGTRLTVV.

The chain combines TRBV30 with TRBJ1-5; TRBD1 agrees at 10 bases. Losses at the gene ends were 5 bases for V and 0 bases for J; bases not matched to a gene: 7. This CDR3 contains 16 residues. Germline CDR1 and CDR2: GTSNPN and SVGIG (reference sequence). This CDR3 is CAWGQGGSYSNQPQHF. CDR3 in DNA: TGTGCCTGGGGACAGGGGGGTTCTTATAGCAATCAGCCCCAGCATTTT.

This chain uses TRBV18 with TRBJ2-5, with TRBD1 matching over 7 bases. Germline V gene lookup returns CDR1 KGHSH and CDR2 LQKENI. The CDR3 has 13 amino acids. V shed 1 base and J 4 bases; nucleotides not matched to a gene: 0. The DNA of the CDR3 is TGTGCCAGCTCACCACACAGGGGAGAGACCCAGTACTTC. As protein: CASSPHRGETQYF. The entire variable domain, with the rest obtained from reference TRBV18 and TRBJ2-5, is as follows: NAGVMQNPRHLVRRRGQEARLRCSPMKGHSHVYWYRQLPEEGLKFMVYLQKENIIDESGMPKERFSAEFPKEGPSILRIQQVVRGDSAAYFCASSPHRGETQYFGPGTRLLVL.

V gene TRBV5-1 combines with J gene TRBJ1-2; 7 nucleotides line up with TRBD1. The ends lost 1 base at V and 8 bases at J; junction bases unmatched: 11. Germline lookup yields CDR1 SGHRS and CDR2 YFSETQ. The CDR3 runs to 15 residues. In DNA form, the CDR3 reads TGCGCCAGCAGCTTGATCGCAGGGGACAGCGGAGGCTACACCTTC. This sequence encodes CASSLIAGDSGGYTF.

The rearrangement links TRBV4-3 to TRBJ2-2; possibly TRBD1 for D (6 bases). Deletions cut 2 bases from V and 1 base from J, with 17 bases between. The CDR3 loop spans 18 amino acids. CDR1 is LGHNA and CDR2 is YSLEER in the germline V gene. The CDR3 loop is CASSQRLRQGMNTGELFF. The DNA of the CDR3 is TGCGCCAGCAGCCAAAGGCTTCGGCAGGGGATGAACACCGGGGAGCTGTTTTTT.

This sequence joins TRBV18 and TRBJ2-7, with D uncertain. V was pared by 3 bases and J by 2 bases, with 14 bases between. Germline assignment: CDR1 KGHSH and CDR2 LQKENI. This CDR3 contains 15 residues. For the CDR3, the DNA is TGTGCCAGCTCACCCTTTTCCGGCGGAACCTACGAGCAGTACTTC. This translates into CASSPFSGGTYEQYF.

This chain uses TRBV4-3 with TRBJ2-1; 12 bases fit TRBD2. J was trimmed by 14 bases and V by 4 bases; bases with no gene match: 6. Germline lookup yields CDR1 LGHNA and CDR2 YSLEER. This CDR3 is built from 13 residues. The CDR3 loop is CASSPHRLAGEFF. DNA of the CDR3: TGCGCCAGCAGCCCACACCGACTAGCGGGAGAGTTCTTC.